This T cell receptor (beta chain) is from a study of T cell responses to AZD1222 COVID-19 vaccine. The table came from immunoSEQ multiplex PCR; TCRdb's copy has only in-frame clones and leaves some out. The sample lists 100,000 to 150,000 clones; around nine tenths were seen once. The sample here was peripheral blood, taken on day 0 of AZD1222 vaccination. The origin of this receptor is an adult in good health.

This CDR3 is CASSQAVGQAETQYF. CDR3 nucleotide sequence: TGTGCCAGCAGCCAAGCGGTGGGGCAGGCGGAGACCCAGTACTTC. The chain is built from TRBV4-2 and TRBJ2-5; perhaps TRBD1 as D (5 bases). The V end lost 1 base, the J end lost 5 bases, and 14 bases lay between the germline ends. This CDR3 has 15 residues. Germline V gene sequence: CDR1 LGHNA, CDR2 YNFKEQ.